The source of this T cell receptor (beta chain) is a study of T cells in Graves' hyperthyroidism and ophthalmopathy. PBMCs were derived from approximately 10 ml fresh peripheral blood. The germline CDR1 and CDR2 sequences are SGHTA and FQGTGA. This CDR3 has 14 amino acids. V lost 1 base, J lost 4 bases, and 5 bases lay in between. The sample holds many counts of this clonotype. What was amplified from RNA transcripts were TCR beta CDR3 regions. TCR CDR3 regions were first amplified by RT-PCR with HTBI primers. TCRdb re-called the multiplex PCR reads with MiXCR, one entry per CDR3 protein. The sample lists roughly 250,000 distinct CDR3 sequences, more than 12% seen once, with 10% to 15% in the top ten.

The chain employs TRBV7-3 and TRBJ2-6, with D unclear. Sequencing input: blood. This receptor was identified in a woman aged 40 to 50 with Graves' hyperthyroidism that later progressed to Graves' ophthalmopathy. For the CDR3, the DNA is TGTGCCAGCAGCTTAATGGGGGGGGCCAACGTCCTGACTTTC. Translated, it gives CASSLMGGANVLTF.